This T cell receptor beta chain was sequenced during a study of blood T cell repertoires in COVID-19. Clinical histories supplied by participants themselves formed the basis of cohort assignment. A COVID-19 case was met by exposed participants within 2 weeks before study entry. The germline V gene encodes CDR1 SGHTA and CDR2 FQGTGA. V gave up 2 bases and J gave up 0 bases; unmatched junction bases: 11. This CDR3 has 18 amino acids. Sequencing used immunoSEQ multiplex PCR; TCRdb keeps in-frame clones, though not all of them. Of 200,000 to 250,000 clones detected, 90% appear once; the ten largest clones hold over 12%.

V is TRBV7-3 and J is TRBJ2-3; 7 nucleotides align to TRBD2. The receptor comes from a man in his thirties or forties who had been exposed to COVID-19. The sequencing sample was made of PBMCs or T cells enriched from blood (not recorded which). The CDR3 sequence: CASSLFPAGAKSTDTQYF. The DNA for the CDR3 is TGTGCCAGCAGCTTATTCCCGGCGGGAGCAAAAAGCACAGATACGCAGTATTTT.